A selection of T cell receptor beta chains follows, all from one sample in a study of cytomegalovirus exposure and HLA in healthy donors. Sequencing used immunoSEQ multiplex PCR; TCRdb keeps in-frame clones, though not all of them. The sample lists roughly 90,000 clones, approximately 93% occurring once. Material for sequencing was PBMCs. The receptors stem from a woman aged 25 to 39 in good health and CMV-seropositive. The CDR3 runs from the conserved cysteine through the conserved F or W. A D gene is named only where the DNA matches it firmly. Expanded clones are given a class, and other clones once, few, many or no size at all.

CASSRTRVPYTQYF | TGTGCCAGCAGCAGAACTAGGGTTCCGTATACGCAGTATTTT | TRBV28 | - | - | TRBJ2-3
CASSRTGNYGYTF | TGTGCCAGCAGTCGGACAGGGAACTATGGCTACACCTTC | TRBV6-5 | TRBD1 | - | TRBJ1-2
CASSFSQGTNYGYTF | TGTGCCAGCAGTTTTAGTCAGGGAACTAACTATGGCTACACCTTC | TRBV27 | - | - | TRBJ1-2
CASSATGTSGKNEQFF | TGTGCCAGCAGCGCAACCGGGACTAGCGGGAAAAATGAGCAGTTCTTC | TRBV9 | TRBD2 | - | TRBJ2-1
CASSLARLAGGAGANVLTF | TGCGCCAGCAGCTTAGCAAGGCTAGCGGGAGGGGCTGGGGCCAACGTCCTGACTTTC | TRBV5-1 | TRBD2 | - | TRBJ2-6
CASSLRGQGTYEQYF | TGTGCCAGCAGTTTAAGGGGACAGGGAACCTACGAGCAGTACTTC | TRBV27 | TRBD1 | - | TRBJ2-7
CASRGQGAVTDTQYF | TGTGCCAGCAGGGGACAGGGGGCCGTCACAGATACGCAGTATTTT | TRBV28 | TRBD1 | - | TRBJ2-3
CASTKAPGPYNEQFF | TGTGCCAGCACCAAAGCCCCAGGCCCCTACAATGAGCAGTTCTTC | TRBV27 | - | - | TRBJ2-1
CASTSGIGTDTQYF | TGCGCCAGCACTAGCGGGATCGGCACAGATACGCAGTATTTT | TRBV5-1 | TRBD2 | - | TRBJ2-3
CASSKLVSNQPQHF | TGTGCCAGTAGCAAGCTTGTTTCGAATCAGCCCCAGCATTTT | TRBV19 | - | - | TRBJ1-5
CASIHRAGLGNYGYTF | TGTGCCAGCATCCACAGGGCGGGTTTGGGCAACTATGGCTACACCTTC | TRBV28 | - | once | TRBJ1-2
CASSLNSGRPPDTQYF | TGTGCCAGCAGCCTGAATAGCGGGAGGCCCCCAGATACGCAGTATTTT | TRBV27 | TRBD2 | - | TRBJ2-3
CASSLRTDTQYF | TGCGCCAGCAGCCTACGCACAGATACGCAGTATTTT | TRBV5-1 | - | - | TRBJ2-3
CASSLVRGLGNTEAFF | TGTGCCAGCAGCTTAGTCAGGGGGCTCGGGAACACTGAAGCTTTCTTT | TRBV7-9 | TRBD1 | - | TRBJ1-1
CASSREGKSGETQYF | TGTGCCAGCAGCCGGGAGGGAAAAAGCGGGGAGACCCAGTACTTC | TRBV11-2 | TRBD2 | - | TRBJ2-5
CASRLTPGGEQYF | TGTGCCAGTAGATTGACCCCGGGAGGCGAGCAGTACTTC | TRBV19 | TRBD2 | - | TRBJ2-7
CASSKVESMSSYEQYF | TGTGCCAGCAGCAAAGTGGAGAGCATGAGCTCCTACGAGCAGTACTTC | TRBV21-1 | - | - | TRBJ2-7
CASSVGPSVADTQYF | TGTGCCAGCAGCGTAGGTCCTAGTGTAGCAGATACGCAGTATTTT | TRBV9 | - | - | TRBJ2-3
CASTFLDSAGMNTEAFF | TGTGCCAGCACCTTCTTAGACAGCGCTGGGATGAACACTGAAGCTTTCTTT | TRBV7-9 | - | - | TRBJ1-1
CASSSGNMNTEAFF | TGCGCCAGCAGCTCGGGAAACATGAACACTGAAGCTTTCTTT | TRBV5-1 | - | - | TRBJ1-1
CASSAPPRENEQFF | TGCGCCAGCAGTGCGCCACCCCGGGAGAATGAGCAGTTCTTC | TRBV23-1 | - | - | TRBJ2-1
CASSYRTSGTSYNEQFF | TGTGCCAGCAGCTACCGGACTAGCGGCACCTCCTACAATGAGCAGTTCTTC | TRBV7-2 | TRBD2 | - | TRBJ2-1
CASSLRQGGIGNTIYF | TGTGCCAGCAGTTTACGGCAGGGGGGTATAGGAAACACCATATATTTT | TRBV28 | TRBD1 | - | TRBJ1-3
CASTAGQAGANVLTF | TGTGCCAGCACCGCCGGACAGGCTGGGGCCAACGTCCTGACTTTC | TRBV2 | TRBD1 | - | TRBJ2-6